This paragraph reports one T cell receptor (beta chain). The PCR employed 60 Vbeta primers together with 13 Jbeta primers. Repertoires were generated with immunoSEQ multiplex PCR, while TCRdb's copy carries only in-frame clones and drops some. The repertoire holds approximately 150,000 clones, with 70% to 85% as singletons. This CDR3 is built from 16 residues. Germline V gene sequence: CDR1 MGHRA, CDR2 YSYEKL. V was clipped by 4 bases and J by 8 bases, with 21 bases between them. The data derive from a study of cytomegalovirus exposure and HLA in healthy donors. The sample comprised PBMCs. The chain recombines TRBV4-1 with TRBJ2-1; D may be TRBD2 (6 bases). The source of this sequence is a man between 18 and 35 years old in good health and CMV-seronegative. The CDR3 reads CASSPPWGEFIDEQFF. CDR3 sequence (DNA): TGCGCCAGCAGCCCCCCCTGGGGGGAATTCATCGATGAGCAGTTCTTC.